One and the same sample provided the 12 T cell receptor beta chains below, sequenced in a study of T cells in narcolepsy. Sequenced by immunoSEQ multiplex PCR; TCRdb stores in-frame clones only, minus some. Seen here are just under 35,000 clones, around 80% observed once, and the top ten hold about 0.95%. The specimen was memory (CD45RA-) CD4+ T cells from blood. These receptors were taken from a human donor in good health.

The chain uses TRBV6-1 and TRBJ1-2; weak D call: TRBD1 (6 bases). This CDR3 has 14 residues. Germline V gene lookup returns CDR1 MNHNS and CDR2 SASEGT. Trimming took 3 bases from V and 4 from J, leaving 12 bases between them. CDR3 protein: CASSDGGLGYGYTF. Written as DNA, the CDR3 is TGTGCCAGCAGTGACGGGGGGCTCGGCTATGGCTACACCTTC.

The chain links TRBV7-3 to TRBJ2-2; TRBD2 matches at 14 bases. CDR1 is SGHTA and CDR2 is FQGTGA in the germline V gene. The CDR3 has 17 amino acids. V dropped 4 bases and J dropped 4; count of bases not matched to a gene: 5. The CDR3 region has the DNA TGTGCCAGCAGCTCGGGACTAGCGGGAGTGGGCACCGGGGAGCTGTTTTTT. This encodes CASSSGLAGVGTGELFF.

J is TRBJ2-7 and V is TRBV13; perhaps D is TRBD1 or TRBD2 (5 bases each). V was cut by 5 bases and J by 4 bases, with 15 bases left in between. The CDR3 extends over 14 amino acids. The V gene's germline CDR1 is PRHDT and CDR2 FYEKMQ (reference sequence). The CDR3 is CASSKRTWGYEQYF. In DNA form, the CDR3 reads TGTGCCAGCAGCAAGAGGACATGGGGGTACGAGCAGTACTTC.

The chain combines TRBV5-1 with TRBJ2-3, with 10 bases lining up with TRBD2. The CDR3 covers 16 residues. Germline V lookup: CDR1 SGHRS, CDR2 YFSETQ. V trimming: 4 bases; J trimming: 3 bases; junction bases outside the gene matches: 8. The CDR3 DNA follows: TGCGCCAGCAGCCGGGGAGCGGGGGGGCCTACAGATACGCAGTATTTT. This translates into CASSRGAGGPTDTQYF.

J is TRBJ1-1 and V is TRBV30; unclear D gene. Looked up from germline, CDR1 is GTSNPN and CDR2 is SVGIG (reference sequence). This CDR3 region has 11 residues. Trimming cost V 4 bases and J 7 bases, with 10 bases left between them. Here the CDR3 DNA reads TGTGCCTGGATTGGATTCGGTGAAGCTTTCTTT. It codes for CAWIGFGEAFF.

The chain couples TRBV19 to TRBJ2-1, with 7 positions matching TRBD2. The CDR3 covers 15 residues. Germline CDR1 LNHDA, CDR2 SQIVND (reference sequence). With 4 bases clipped from V and 7 bases from J, the junction kept 10 bases outside the gene matches. CDR3 DNA sequence: TGTGCCAGTAGTACCCTAGCGGCACGGGTAAATGAGCAGTTCTTC. Translated: CASSTLAARVNEQFF.

This clone was seen more than once but under ten times. This rearrangement joins TRBV6-1 to TRBJ1-1; D unresolved. Looked up from germline, CDR1 is MNHNS and CDR2 is SASEGT. This CDR3 is built from 15 residues. V was clipped by 1 base and J by 1 base, with 10 bases between them. The CDR3 loop reads CASSEGVGGNTEAFF. The CDR3 DNA is TGTGCCAGCAGTGAAGGGGTAGGTGGGAACACTGAAGCTTTCTTT.

In its sample, this clone was seen a few times. The V and J genes are TRBV2 and TRBJ1-4, with 7 bases identical to TRBD1. The CDR3 has 12 residues. Germline CDR1 is SNHLY and CDR2 is FYNNEI. Losses at the gene ends were 5 bases for V and 7 bases for J; bases not matched to a gene: 1. The CDR3 region has the DNA TGTGCCAGCAGTTACAGGGGTGAAAAACTGTTTTTT. The encoded protein is CASSYRGEKLFF.

The chain recombines TRBV30 with TRBJ2-5; D remains ambiguous. Germline V CDR1 and CDR2: GTSNPN, SVGIG (reference sequence). V lost 1 base to trimming and J lost 3 bases, with 3 bases between them. This CDR3 comprises 11 residues. The CDR3 loop reads CAWSGEETQYF. The DNA of the CDR3 is TGTGCCTGGAGTGGGGAAGAGACCCAGTACTTC.

This clone has only a few counts. The V call is TRBV6-1, the J call TRBJ2-7; D is ambiguous. The germline gives CDR1 MNHNS, CDR2 SASEGT. V lost 5 bases and J 0 bases, leaving 5 bases between the germline ends. The CDR3 has 12 residues. CDR3 coding DNA: TGTGCCAGCAGTTCGATCTCCTACGAGCAGTACTTC. It specifies CASSSISYEQYF.

The chain has TRBV4-3 and TRBJ2-7; the D gene is possibly TRBD1 (6 bases). CDR1 is LGHNA and CDR2 is YSLEER in the germline V gene. Between the trimmed V and J ends, which lost 0 bases and 2 bases, there was a span of 17 bases. The CDR3 contains 17 residues. The CDR3 loop reads CASSQEIPRDNPYEQYF. The CDR3 region has the DNA TGCGCCAGCAGCCAAGAAATCCCTCGGGACAACCCCTACGAGCAGTACTTC.

The gene calls are TRBV5-8 and TRBJ2-2; 8 nucleotides match TRBD2. The V gene end was trimmed by 1 base and the J gene end by 6 bases; junction bases not matched to a gene: 8. CDR1 and CDR2 from the germline V gene are SGHTS and YDEGEE. This CDR3 spans 16 amino acids. The CDR3 nucleotides read TGTGCCAGCAGCTTGAGCAGGACTAGCAGTTCCGGGGAGCTGTTTTTT. Residues: CASSLSRTSSSGELFF.